A selection of T cell receptor beta chains follows, all from one sample in a study of a mutant IDH1 vaccine in newly diagnosed glioma. No antigen has been identified for these receptors. The repertoire was sequenced with immunoSEQ multiplex PCR; TCRdb's copy has only in-frame clones and lacks some. The sample shows over 30,000 clones, about 86% of them seen only once. Sequenced material: PBMCs, taken from a glioma patient whose treatment included an IDH1 peptide vaccine. These receptors were collected from a young woman with glioma. The CDR3 runs from the conserved cysteine through the conserved F or W. Fields, in order: V gene, clone size, CDR3 protein. Clone size is shown for a subset of rows, as once, few, many or a class of expanded clone.

v_gene: TRBV5-6
abundance: NA
CDR3aa: CASSPDTGGARGYTF

v_gene: TRBV9
abundance: NA
CDR3aa: CASSVAQGANTQYF

v_gene: TRBV19
abundance: NA
CDR3aa: CASSIRADRTNGYTF

v_gene: TRBV4-3
abundance: NA
CDR3aa: CASSQEGTANYGYTF

v_gene: TRBV5-6
abundance: NA
CDR3aa: CASSLAQQGAVIYGYTF

v_gene: TRBV11-2
abundance: NA
CDR3aa: CASSPLQGVPYYGYTF

v_gene: TRBV29-1
abundance: once
CDR3aa: CSAASFAYEQYF

v_gene: TRBV5-4
abundance: NA
CDR3aa: CASSGGAGNTIYF

v_gene: TRBV5-4
abundance: once
CDR3aa: CASSLDPGRVEKLFF

v_gene: TRBV5-4
abundance: NA
CDR3aa: CASINPSYNEQFF

v_gene: TRBV9
abundance: NA
CDR3aa: CASSAAGTSTGELFF

v_gene: TRBV4-1
abundance: NA
CDR3aa: CASSQDLLASGYNEQFF

v_gene: TRBV18
abundance: NA
CDR3aa: CASSPLGSGEPQHF

v_gene: TRBV7-6
abundance: NA
CDR3aa: CASNPGRVYEQYF

v_gene: TRBV15
abundance: NA
CDR3aa: CATSKTGESLAEAFF

v_gene: TRBV9
abundance: NA
CDR3aa: CASSPAHLAGRETQYF

v_gene: TRBV7-9
abundance: once
CDR3aa: CASSFDRDTEPQHF

v_gene: TRBV7-2
abundance: NA
CDR3aa: CASSLAGGLAGRETQYF

v_gene: TRBV6-1
abundance: NA
CDR3aa: CASSALLAGSEKLFF

v_gene: TRBV19
abundance: NA
CDR3aa: CASSIVGRPLYEQYF

v_gene: TRBV5-6
abundance: NA
CDR3aa: CASSGTGARTEKLFF

v_gene: TRBV5-1
abundance: once
CDR3aa: CASRRGVTMNTEAFF

v_gene: TRBV6-5
abundance: NA
CDR3aa: CASTPDRGEKLFF

v_gene: TRBV4-3
abundance: NA
CDR3aa: CASSQDTPGEVYEQYF